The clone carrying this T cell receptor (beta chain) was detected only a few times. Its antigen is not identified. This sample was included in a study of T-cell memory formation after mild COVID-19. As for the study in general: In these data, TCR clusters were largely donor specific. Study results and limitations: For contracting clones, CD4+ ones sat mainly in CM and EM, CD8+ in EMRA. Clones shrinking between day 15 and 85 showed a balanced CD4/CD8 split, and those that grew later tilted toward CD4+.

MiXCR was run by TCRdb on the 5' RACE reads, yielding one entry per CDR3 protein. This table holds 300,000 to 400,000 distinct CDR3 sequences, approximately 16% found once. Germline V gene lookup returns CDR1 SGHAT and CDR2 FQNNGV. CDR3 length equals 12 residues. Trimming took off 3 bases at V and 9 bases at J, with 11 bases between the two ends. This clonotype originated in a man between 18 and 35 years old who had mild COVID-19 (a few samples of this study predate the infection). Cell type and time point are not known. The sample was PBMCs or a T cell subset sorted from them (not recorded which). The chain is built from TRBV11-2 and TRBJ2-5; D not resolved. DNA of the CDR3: TGTGCCAGCAGCTTCATCAGTTCGGCCCAGTACTTC. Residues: CASSFISSAQYF.